The clone carrying this TCR beta chain has only one observation. No antigen is known for it. Libraries were made from TCR beta cDNA, and they carried unique molecular identifiers. Roughly 490,000 cDNA molecules came from approximately 1 to 10 million T cells. MiXCR was run by TCRdb on the PCR reads, yielding one entry per CDR3 protein. The sample records roughly 670,000 distinct CDR3 sequences, 55% to 70% being singletons. The record originates from a study of post-analysis software for immune sequencing data. Study-level information: Several disease courses (relapsing-remitting, secondary progressive and progressive-relapsing) of multiple sclerosis were included. Points from the study as a whole: Controls' normalized Chao1 diversity significantly exceeded that of multiple sclerosis patients. Controls had lower frequencies than patients of 4 or 5 TRBV segments, which included TRBV5-6, TRBV5-1 and TRBV20-1. Batch-mates among the samples co-clustered strongly by F measure.

With 1 base removed from V and 0 bases from J, the gap between germline ends came to 7 bases. The CDR3 consists of 14 residues. Germline CDR1 reads LGHDT; CDR2 reads YNNKEL (reference sequence). Sequencing input: blood. This sequence originates from a girl aged 2 to 10 with multiple sclerosis. The V gene is TRBV3-1, the J gene TRBJ2-7; no firm D call. In nucleotides, the CDR3 is TGTGCCAGCAGCCAAGGGCTCTACTCCTACGAGCAGTACTTC. Translating gives CASSQGLYSYEQYF.